The 21 T cell receptor beta chains listed next were all sequenced from one sample in a study of CD4 and CD8 cells across lung adenocarcinoma regions. TCRdb re-analysed the PCR reads in MiXCR, keeping a single row per CDR3 protein. The sample has 21,000 or so distinct CDR3 sequences; roughly half are singletons. Input material: CD8+ T cells from the center of a lung tumor. Receptors were obtained from a female donor with lung adenocarcinoma. The CD4 and CD8 labels of this study may be unreliable.

This clonotype occurred a few times. No conserved phenylalanine or tryptophan ends this CDR3, so it is likely a read error. It is unclear where the CDR3 begins or ends on the DNA, so no DNA is shown, and the CDR3 is as TCRdb lists it. This chain links TRBV29-1 with TRBJ2-1; the table's D call, TRBD1, has no DNA check behind it. Germline values: CDR1 SQVTM, CDR2 ANQGSEA. 8 amino acids form the CDR3, both terminal residues included. CDR3: CSVVCPST.

The chain links TRBV27 to TRBJ2-1; D is perhaps TRBD2 (5 bases). Trimming cost V 4 bases and J 8 bases, with 12 bases left between them. CDR1 MNHEY and CDR2 SMNVEV come from the germline V gene (reference sequence). This CDR3 contains 13 residues. The CDR3 DNA follows: TGTGCCAGCAGTTCGGACTGGGTGGATGAGCAGTTCTTC. As protein: CASSSDWVDEQFF.

V usage is TRBV5-1 and J usage is TRBJ2-1; 10 nucleotides line up with TRBD1. CDR1 SGHRS and CDR2 YFSETQ come from the germline V gene. V lost 4 bases and J lost 7; bases outside the gene matches: 8. The CDR3 is 15 amino acids. The CDR3 sequence is CASSPDRGRMNEQFF. The DNA for the CDR3 is TGCGCCAGCAGCCCTGACAGGGGGCGCATGAATGAGCAGTTCTTC.

Concerning this clonotype itself: One junction end does not reproduce the germline sequence, and a read error may be involved. The gene calls are TRBV10-1 and TRBJ2-3, with 8 positions matching TRBD1. The DNA end is a closer match to TRBJ2-4, so the J assignment may be wrong. The CDR3 extends over 14 amino acids. The germline gives CDR1 WNHNN, CDR2 SYGVQD (reference sequence). CDR3 amino acids: CGSRGQRASDTQYF. The DNA of the CDR3 is TGCGGCAGCAGGGGGCAGCGGGCCTCAGATACTCAGTACTTC.

On this clonotype: A read error may explain this, as a much larger clone is one base away. V gene TRBV6-1 combines with J gene TRBJ2-1, with TRBD2 matching over 10 bases. The junction had 2 bases not matched to a gene; V was cut back by 6 bases and J by 0 bases. The CDR3 loop spans 15 amino acids. CDR1 is MNHNS, CDR2 SASEGT, per germline. The CDR3 DNA follows: TGTGCCAGCAGCCCTAGCGGGAGCTCCTACAATGAGCAGTTCTTC. Residues: CASSPSGSSYNEQFF.

This clonotype has more than one count but fewer than ten. The CDR3 DNA reads as TGTGCCAGCAAAGACTTTATTACGCGCGCTGAAGCTTTCTTT. Translation: CASKDFITRAEAFF. V is TRBV7-2 and J is TRBJ1-1; D is undetermined. The CDR3 runs 14 residues. Trimming took 7 bases from V and 6 from J, leaving 18 bases between them. Germline V lookup: CDR1 SGHTA, CDR2 FQGNSA.

V is TRBV11-2 and J is TRBJ2-1; the match to TRBD2 covers 9 bases. Germline V gene sequence: CDR1 SGHAT, CDR2 FQNNGV. Losses at the gene ends were 5 bases for V and 7 bases for J; bases not matched to a gene: 6. The CDR3 runs to 14 residues. DNA for the CDR3: TGTGCCAGCAGCCTTCTTAGCGGGAGAAATGAGCAGTTCTTC. It is translated as CASSLLSGRNEQFF.

J is TRBJ2-3 and V is TRBV27, with D perhaps TRBD1 (7 bases). The CDR3 is made up of 15 amino acids. Germline V lookup: CDR1 MNHEY, CDR2 SMNVEV (reference sequence). The V end lost 11 bases, the J end lost 12 bases, and 30 bases lay between the germline ends. As DNA, the CDR3 is TGTGCCGGGATTCAGGGGGGCAGTGATGCAGAGACCCAGTATTTT. Protein sequence: CAGIQGGSDAETQYF.

The sample holds a few counts of this clonotype. The V call is TRBV12-3 or TRBV12-4, the J call TRBJ2-3; 8 positions match TRBD2. The CDR3 spans 17 residues. The V gene end was trimmed by 4 bases and the J gene end by 7 bases; junction bases not matched to a gene: 16. Written as DNA, the CDR3 is TGTGCCAGCAGTTCTGGACGTTGGGGACTAGTGCAGAATACGCAGTATTTT. It codes for CASSSGRWGLVQNTQYF.

This clonotype was observed at least ten times. The chain carries TRBV27 and TRBJ2-3, with D unresolved. Germline V gene lookup returns CDR1 MNHEY and CDR2 SMNVEV (reference sequence). CDR3 length: 17 residues. V was clipped by 1 base and J by 0 bases, with 14 bases between them. CDR3 in DNA: TGTGCCAGCAGTTTATTCTCGACTGGATCTAGCACAGATACGCAGTATTTT. It is translated as CASSLFSTGSSTDTQYF.

This chain joins TRBV4-1 and TRBJ2-7; D not resolved. CDR1 is MGHRA and CDR2 is YSYEKL in the germline V gene. This CDR3 is 14 amino acids long. V lost 4 bases and J lost 0, with 10 bases in between. The CDR3 loop is CASSPGPRSYEQYV. The CDR3 bases are TGCGCCAGCAGCCCCGGGCCCCGCTCCTACGAGCAGTACGTC.

CDR3 residues: CASGLERDTQYF. The CDR3, as DNA: TGTGCTAGTGGTTTGGAGCGGGATACGCAGTATTTT. J is TRBJ2-3 and V is TRBV12-5, with a tentative D call TRBD2 (5 bases). CDR3 size: 12 residues. V lost 1 base, J lost 6 bases, and 5 bases lay in between. Germline CDR1 and CDR2: LGHNT and FRNRAP.

The table lists this clonotype with a few counts. The V and J genes are TRBV27 and TRBJ2-1; 7 nucleotides agree with TRBD1. The CDR3 length is 16 residues. Trimming cost V 3 bases and J 10 bases; bases outside gene matches: 15. Germline-derived CDR1 and CDR2 are MNHEY and SMNVEV (reference sequence). The CDR3 DNA reads TGTGCCAGCAGTTTTCGAGACAGGGTAGATCTCTACGAGCAGTTCTTC. This gives the protein CASSFRDRVDLYEQFF.

As regards this clonotype: The junction and the germline gene differ at one end; a read error may be behind it. The chain links TRBV6-5 to TRBJ2-3; D perhaps matches TRBD1 (6 bases). The CDR3 has 15 amino acids. Germline lookup yields CDR1 MNHEY and CDR2 SVGAGI. CDR3 amino acids: CARSYEDVSTGTQYF. The DNA of the CDR3 is TGTGCCAGGAGTTACGAGGATGTGAGCACAGGGACGCAGTATTTT.

Of note for this clonotype: One end of the junction does not line up with germline, which may come from a read error. The chain is built from TRBV10-1 and TRBJ2-4, with D tentatively TRBD1 (6 bases). The CDR3 consists of 14 residues. From germline, CDR1 is WNHNN and CDR2 SYGVQD (reference sequence). The CDR3 is CGSRGPRGKNIQYF. Written as DNA, the CDR3 is TGCGGCAGCAGGGGTCCGAGGGGCAAAAACATTCAGTACTTC.

About this clonotype itself: At one of its ends the junction is not consistent with the germline gene, which may arise from a read error. The V and J genes are TRBV10-2 and TRBJ2-3; tentatively, D is TRBD1 or TRBD2 (6 bases each). Germline V gene lookup returns CDR1 WSHSY and CDR2 SAAADI. CDR3 length equals 15 residues. CDR3: CARGLGGRGTDTQYF. CDR3 DNA: TGCGCCAGGGGGCTAGGGGGGCGCGGCACAGATACCCAGTACTTT.

J is TRBJ1-2 and V is TRBV20-1, with D perhaps matching TRBD1 (6 bases). The ends were cut back, 5 bases at V and 8 bases at J, with 21 bases in the middle. This CDR3 spans 14 amino acids. Germline V gene sequence: CDR1 DFQATT, CDR2 SNEGSKA (reference sequence). CDR3 sequence (DNA): TGCAGTGCTGAAGGGGGAGCCCGGGCGGGCGGCTACACCTTC. Translating gives CSAEGGARAGGYTF.

The V and J genes are TRBV10-1 and TRBJ2-4; 8 bases agree with TRBD2. The CDR3 length is 16 residues. Looked up from germline, CDR1 is WNHNN and CDR2 is SYGVQD (reference sequence). The V and J ends lost 5 bases and 13 bases, in that order; junction bases with no gene match: 19. The DNA of the CDR3 is TGCGCCAGCAGTCCCGGGGGGGGGCGGGACAAAGACACCCAGTACTTC. Translation gives CASSPGGGRDKDTQYF.

This clonotype came up many times. This chain links TRBV12-3 or TRBV12-4 with TRBJ2-7; 8 nucleotides align to TRBD2. The length of the CDR3 is 13 residues. The trim removed 5 bases at V and 6 bases at J, leaving 6 bases unmatched. The CDR3: CASSPRLAPEQYF. In DNA form, the CDR3 reads TGTGCCAGCAGTCCACGACTAGCGCCCGAGCAGTACTTC.

The chain uses TRBV7-9 and TRBJ2-5, with a possible D match to TRBD2 (5 bases). CDR3 size: 16 residues. CDR1 SEHNR and CDR2 FQNEAQ come from the germline V gene (reference sequence). V was shortened by 5 bases and J by 2 bases, with 18 bases between the two germline ends. CDR3 in amino acids: CASSPLVASRQETQYF. CDR3 nucleotides: TGTGCCAGCAGCCCCTTGGTGGCTAGCCGGCAAGAGACCCAGTACTTC.

This clonotype was observed a handful of times. The CDR3 DNA reads TGTGCCAGCACCCTAGGGGGGGTAACCCAAGAGACCCAGTACTTC. As protein: CASTLGGVTQETQYF. The genes are TRBV7-2 and TRBJ2-1; TRBD2 is a possible D gene (7 bases). The better agreement between TRBJ2-5 and the DNA end casts doubt on the J call. The germline V gene encodes CDR1 SGHTA and CDR2 FQGNSA. This CDR3 has 15 residues.